Only a few counts were recorded for the clone carrying this TCR beta chain. The antigen remains unidentified. This record belongs to a study of beta chain features in type 1 diabetes. Study-wide points: Researchers could not determine here whether HLA type influences TCRB rearrangement. Whatever favoring of shorter templates PCR might show would apply equally to patients and controls.

As every portion of the isolated RNA was reverse transcribed, the sequencing read expressed TCRB transcripts. Measured with immunoSEQ multiplex PCR; TCRdb has only the in-frame clones, and not every one. Of fewer than 650,000 clones listed, about a sixth were seen once; the top ten hold about 0.087%. The CDR3 is 17 residues long. V was shortened by 1 base and J by 5 bases, with 21 bases between the two germline ends. CDR1 is LNHNV, CDR2 YYDKDF, per germline (reference sequence). This chain joins TRBV15 and TRBJ2-7; possibly TRBD1 or TRBD2 for D (5 bases each). The sample taken for sequencing was naive CD4+ T cells from blood. This sequence was found in a young man in good health. CDR3 DNA: TGTGCCACCAGCAGAGCCCCTGGGGCCCCAGAGGGCGACGAGCAGTACTTC. Encoded protein: CATSRAPGAPEGDEQYF.